One sample yielded the 14 T cell receptor beta chains listed below, sequenced in a study of pediatric ulcerative colitis. Sequenced by immunoSEQ multiplex PCR; TCRdb stores in-frame clones only, minus some. The table records fewer than 45,000 clones, around four fifths of them present only once. Sequencing was performed on blood. All receptors derive from a girl between 10 and 17 years old with moderate ulcerative colitis.

V usage is TRBV6-4 and J usage is TRBJ2-3; D possibly corresponds to TRBD1 (5 bases). Between the trimmed V and J ends, which lost 2 bases and 3 bases, there was a span of 9 bases. CDR3 length: 14 residues. CDR1 is MRHNA, CDR2 SNTAGT, per germline. The CDR3 nucleotides read TGTGCCAGCAGTGACAGGGGTGGAACAGATACGCAGTATTTT. As protein: CASSDRGGTDTQYF.

The chain links TRBV28 to TRBJ2-7; D call uncertain. CDR3 size: 15 residues. The ends were cut back, 2 bases at V and 3 bases at J, with 14 bases in the middle. CDR1 MDHEN and CDR2 SYDVKM come from the germline V gene. The CDR3 reads CASSLINLRSYEQYF. In DNA, the CDR3 is TGTGCCAGCAGTTTAATCAATCTCAGGAGCTACGAGCAGTACTTC. Variable domain in full (rest from reference TRBV28 and TRBJ2-7): DVKVTQSSRYLVKRTGEKVFLECVQDMDHENMFWYRQDPGLGLRLIYFSYDVKMKEKGDIPEGYSVSREKKERFSLILESASTNQTSMYLCASSLINLRSYEQYFGPGTRLTVT.

This clone showed up just a few times. The V gene is TRBV10-1, the J gene TRBJ1-2; D is undetermined. The CDR3 loop spans 12 amino acids. CDR1 and CDR2 from the germline V gene are WNHNN and SYGVQD (reference sequence). V lost 2 bases to trimming and J lost 4 bases, with 5 bases between them. Here the CDR3 reads CASSEGPYGYTF. In nucleotides, the CDR3 is TGCGCCAGCAGTGAGGGTCCCTATGGCTACACCTTC.

V gene TRBV7-9 combines with J gene TRBJ1-2; D is unclear. V dropped 1 base and J dropped 4 bases, with 13 bases sitting between them. From germline, CDR1 is SEHNR and CDR2 FQNEAQ (reference sequence). The CDR3 covers 15 residues. The CDR3 sequence is CASSLERTEVYGYTF. Here the CDR3 DNA reads TGTGCCAGCAGCTTAGAGAGGACGGAGGTCTATGGCTACACCTTC.

This chain joins TRBV5-1 and TRBJ2-2; maybe TRBD2 (5 bases). Trimming left V 2 bases short and J 1 base short, with 6 bases between. This CDR3 comprises 14 residues. Germline V gene data show CDR1 as SGHRS and CDR2 as YFSETQ. The CDR3 bases are TGCGCCAGCAGCTTCGGAGGGAACACCGGGGAGCTGTTTTTT. Residues: CASSFGGNTGELFF. Full variable domain (missing parts from reference TRBV5-1 and TRBJ2-2): KAGVTQTPRYLIKTRGQQVTLSCSPISGHRSVSWYQQTPGQGLQFLFEYFSETQRNKGNFPGRFSGRQFSNSRSEMNVSTLELGDSALYLCASSFGGNTGELFFGEGSRLTVL.

In DNA, the CDR3 is TGCGCCAGCAGCTTGGGTGACGGGGGCGCAAGCTATGGCTACACCTTC. Encoded protein: CASSLGDGGASYGYTF. The chain links TRBV5-1 to TRBJ1-2; TRBD1 might be the D (6 bases). Germline-derived CDR1 and CDR2 are SGHRS and YFSETQ. The CDR3 consists of 16 residues. The germline V and J ends were trimmed by 0 bases and 4 bases, with 16 bases remaining between them.

The rearrangement joins TRBV9 to TRBJ2-5; maybe TRBD2 (6 bases). V was trimmed by 0 bases and J by 5 bases, leaving 17 bases between them. There are 16 residues in the CDR3. CDR1 SGDLS and CDR2 YYNGEE come from the germline V gene. The CDR3 DNA is TGTGCCAGCAGCGTAGGGAGGTCTAGCGTACGGGAGACCCAGTACTTC. This translates into CASSVGRSSVRETQYF. Based on the CDR3 plus reference TRBV9 and TRBJ2-5, the full variable domain is DSGVTQTPKHLITATGQRVTLRCSPRSGDLSVYWYQQSLDQGLQFLIQYYNGEERAKGNILERFSAQQFPDLHSELNLSSLELGDSALYFCASSVGRSSVRETQYFGPGTRLLVL.

This sequence joins TRBV5-1 and TRBJ2-1; 10 bases agree with TRBD2. V trimming: 5 bases; J trimming: 2 bases; junction bases outside the gene matches: 4. Germline V gene lookup returns CDR1 SGHRS and CDR2 YFSETQ. The CDR3 is 15 residues long. CDR3 residues: CASSSSGGAYNEQFF. The CDR3, as DNA: TGCGCCAGCAGTTCTAGCGGGGGCGCCTACAATGAGCAGTTCTTC.

The chain carries TRBV6-6 and TRBJ1-4, with TRBD1 matching 9 bases. The CDR3 sequence is 15 residues long. J gave up 4 bases and V 6 bases, and 6 bases lay outside the gene matches. CDR1 is MNHNY and CDR2 is SVGAGI in the germline V gene (reference sequence). CDR3 sequence (DNA): TGTGCCAGCAGAAAACCGGGACAGGGTAATGAAAAACTGTTTTTT. Residues: CASRKPGQGNEKLFF.

J is TRBJ2-2 and V is TRBV4-1, with 8 bases fitting TRBD2. The V gene end was trimmed by 3 bases and the J gene end by 4 bases; junction bases not matched to a gene: 7. The CDR3 covers 16 residues. Germline V gene lookup returns CDR1 MGHRA and CDR2 YSYEKL. CDR3 nucleotides: TGCGCCAGCAGCCAGGAAAACGGGAGGGGCACCGGGGAGCTGTTTTTT. It translates to CASSQENGRGTGELFF.

This clone appeared a single time. The genes are TRBV29-1 and TRBJ1-2, with 10 bases identical to TRBD1. V dropped 7 bases and J dropped 4; count of bases not matched to a gene: 9. The CDR3 is made up of 14 amino acids. Per germline, CDR1 SQVTM and CDR2 ANQGSEA. CDR3 protein: CSALTGGPVYGYTF. Written as DNA, the CDR3 is TGCAGCGCTTTGACAGGGGGCCCGGTCTATGGCTACACCTTC.

The chain couples TRBV28 to TRBJ2-2; the match to TRBD1 covers 12 bases. The junction had 17 bases not matched to a gene; V was cut back by 6 bases and J by 6 bases. The CDR3 extends over 19 amino acids. Germline V lookup: CDR1 MDHEN, CDR2 SYDVKM. CDR3 sequence reads: CASRPGQGARGPQPGELFF. CDR3 coding DNA: TGTGCCAGCAGACCGGGACAGGGGGCTAGGGGGCCCCAACCCGGGGAGCTGTTTTTT.

This sequence joins TRBV19 and TRBJ1-2; 10 bases line up with TRBD1. The germline gives CDR1 LNHDA, CDR2 SQIVND (reference sequence). The CDR3 consists of 15 residues. Trimming removed 4 bases from V and 4 bases from J; junction bases left unmatched: 6. The CDR3 DNA reads TGTGCCAGTAGTAATTCCGGGACAGGGGCCTATGGCTACACCTTC. Its protein product is CASSNSGTGAYGYTF.

The DNA for the CDR3 is TGTGCCAGCAGCGTATCCCTCAACCGGGACAGGGAGGCCTATGGCTACACCTTC. As protein: CASSVSLNRDREAYGYTF. The genes are TRBV9 and TRBJ1-2; 9 bases line up with TRBD1. Unmatched junction bases numbered 14, after V lost 1 base and J lost 4 bases. The CDR3 length is 18 residues. From germline, CDR1 is SGDLS and CDR2 YYNGEE.